Listed here are 21 T cell receptor beta chains from one sample, sequenced in a study of blood T cell repertoires in COVID-19. Assay used: immunoSEQ multiplex PCR; TCRdb lists only in-frame clones, some missing. The table shows more than 200,000 clones, with around 87% occurring only once. Source material: PBMCs or T cells enriched from blood (not recorded which). These receptor sequences come from a man aged 30-40 years in a cohort exposed to, infected with or recovered from COVID-19 (not recorded which).

The gene calls are TRBV4-1 and TRBJ1-1; 8 bases match TRBD1. J lost 11 bases, V lost 4 bases, and 6 bases had no gene match. The CDR3 totals 12 residues. Germline V gene lookup returns CDR1 MGHRA and CDR2 YSYEKL. The CDR3 is CASSLQGAVAFF. In nucleotides, the CDR3 is TGCGCCAGCAGCCTCCAGGGGGCAGTTGCTTTCTTT.

This sequence joins TRBV29-1 and TRBJ1-1, with 7 bases aligning to TRBD1. With V trimmed by 6 bases and J by 0 bases, 7 bases remained unmatched. The CDR3 runs to 14 residues. From germline, CDR1 is SQVTM and CDR2 ANQGSEA. CDR3 residues: CSVLKTGMNTEAFF. In nucleotides, the CDR3 is TGCAGCGTCCTAAAGACAGGGATGAACACTGAAGCTTTCTTT.

This chain links TRBV3-1 (or the pseudogene TRBV3-2) with TRBJ2-7, with unresolved D. Trimming shortened V by 4 bases and J by 3 bases, and 7 bases separated the two germline ends. This CDR3 has 12 amino acids. CDR1 LGHDT and CDR2 YNNKEL come from the germline V gene (reference sequence). Here the CDR3 reads CASSRRSYEQYF. CDR3 bases: TGTGCCAGCAGCCGCCGCAGCTACGAGCAGTACTTC.

The V and J genes are TRBV6-5 and TRBJ2-7, with 8 bases matching TRBD1. The CDR3 is 15 amino acids. Trimming cost V 2 bases and J 3 bases; bases outside gene matches: 6. Per the germline V gene, CDR1 is MNHEY and CDR2 is SVGAGI. In DNA form, the CDR3 reads TGTGCCAGCAGTTACGCATCAGGGGGCCGCTACGAGCAGTACTTC. Translating gives CASSYASGGRYEQYF.

The chain recombines TRBV7-6 with TRBJ2-1; a possible D gene is TRBD1 (6 bases). Germline CDR1 and CDR2: SGHVS and FNYEAQ. The V end lost 5 bases, the J end lost 0 bases, and 23 bases lay between the germline ends. The CDR3 totals 19 residues. The CDR3 DNA reads as TGTGCCAGCAGCCCAGGGGTCGGAGGACACCGCCGCTCCTACAATGAGCAGTTCTTC. Amino acids: CASSPGVGGHRRSYNEQFF.

The chain joins TRBV6-5 to TRBJ1-5; the D is unclear. The CDR3 runs 13 residues. Germline CDR1 reads MNHEY; CDR2 reads SVGAGI. V was trimmed by 0 bases and J by 5 bases, leaving 5 bases between them. In nucleotides, the CDR3 is TGTGCCAGCAGTTACTCGGCTTATCAGCCCCAGCATTTT. Translation gives CASSYSAYQPQHF.

This clone was picked up one time. V and J are TRBV4-3 and TRBJ2-3; D perhaps matches TRBD2 (5 bases). CDR1 LGHNA and CDR2 YSLEER come from the germline V gene. This CDR3 spans 20 amino acids. Trimming shortened V by 0 bases and J by 0 bases, and 22 bases separated the two germline ends. In DNA, the CDR3 is TGCGCCAGCAGCCAAGAACGACAACTGATAACCTCGGGGAGCACAGATACGCAGTATTTT. Translating it yields CASSQERQLITSGSTDTQYF.

This clone occurred once. The V call is TRBV5-1, the J call TRBJ2-5; tentatively, D is TRBD1 (5 bases). Trimming stripped 3 bases from V and 1 base from J, with 7 bases between. Germline loops: CDR1 SGHRS, CDR2 YFSETQ. CDR3 length: 13 amino acids. CDR3 sequence reads: CASSSTVQETQYF. The CDR3 bases are TGCGCCAGCAGCTCGACAGTCCAAGAGACCCAGTACTTC. Full variable domain (outside the CDR3, taken from reference TRBV5-1 and TRBJ2-5): KAGVTQTPRYLIKTRGQQVTLSCSPISGHRSVSWYQQTPGQGLQFLFEYFSETQRNKGNFPGRFSGRQFSNSRSEMNVSTLELGDSALYLCASSSTVQETQYFGPGTRLLVL.

This clone occurred once. This chain connects TRBV11-1 to TRBJ1-1; D is uncertain. Trimming removed 3 bases at V and 6 bases at J, with 14 bases between. Germline assignment: CDR1 SGHAT and CDR2 FQDESV (reference sequence). The CDR3 length is 14 residues. The CDR3 here is CASSFVGVNPEAFF. The CDR3 coding sequence is TGTGCCAGCAGCTTTGTCGGGGTAAACCCTGAAGCTTTCTTT.

This clone was observed a single time. The V gene is TRBV6-2 or TRBV6-3, the J gene TRBJ2-1, with D perhaps TRBD1 (6 bases). Per the germline V gene, CDR1 is MNHEY and CDR2 is SVGEGT. CDR3 size: 15 residues. V dropped 2 bases and J dropped 9 bases, with 17 bases sitting between them. The DNA of the CDR3 is TGTGCCAGCAGTTACGACGGGACACCGTTCGGTGAGCAGTTCTTC. Translation: CASSYDGTPFGEQFF.

The chain has TRBV9 and TRBJ2-2; TRBD2 aligns across 8 bases. V lost 6 bases to trimming and J lost 0 bases; unmatched junction nucleotides: 7. Germline loops: CDR1 SGDLS, CDR2 YYNGEE. The CDR3 is made up of 16 amino acids. The CDR3 nucleotides read TGTGCCAGCAACAATAAGCGGGGGACGAACACCGGGGAGCTGTTTTTT. Its translation: CASNNKRGTNTGELFF.

This sequence joins TRBV9 and TRBJ1-2, with 9 bases lining up with TRBD1. The CDR3 runs 14 residues. Germline values: CDR1 SGDLS, CDR2 YYNGEE. V lost 2 bases, J lost 5 bases, and 4 bases stayed unmatched. CDR3 in amino acids: CASSVRTGDYGYTF. CDR3 DNA: TGTGCCAGCAGCGTTCGGACAGGGGATTATGGCTACACCTTC. The full variable domain, with the rest looked up from reference TRBV9 and TRBJ1-2, is DSGVTQTPKHLITATGQRVTLRCSPRSGDLSVYWYQQSLDQGLQFLIQYYNGEERAKGNILERFSAQQFPDLHSELNLSSLELGDSALYFCASSVRTGDYGYTFGSGTRLTVV.

The chain uses TRBV28 and TRBJ2-7, with D perhaps matching TRBD2 (5 bases). Germline V gene lookup returns CDR1 MDHEN and CDR2 SYDVKM. This CDR3 has 11 amino acids. V was cut by 5 bases and J by 6 bases, with 8 bases left in between. CDR3 sequence (DNA): TGTGCCAGCAGTCGGGGATTCGAGCAGTACTTC. This encodes CASSRGFEQYF.

V and J are TRBV18 and TRBJ1-1, with TRBD1 identical over 7 bases. CDR1 and CDR2 (germline): KGHSH, LQKENI. The CDR3 is 17 amino acids. The ends lost 5 bases at V and 2 bases at J; junction bases unmatched: 14. CDR3 sequence reads: CASSNRRHRDSNTEAFF. CDR3 in DNA: TGTGCCAGCTCAAATCGAAGACACCGGGACAGTAACACTGAAGCTTTCTTT.

This CDR3 reads CASSQESYRGQRSYEQYF. The CDR3 region has the DNA TGCGCCAGCAGTCAAGAATCTTACAGGGGGCAGAGGTCCTACGAGCAGTACTTC. The chain couples TRBV23-1 to TRBJ2-7, with 9 bases matching TRBD1. TRBV23-1 is an ORF, and what it does is uncertain. Trimming removed 2 bases from V and 1 base from J; junction bases left unmatched: 12. This CDR3 has 18 amino acids.

The chain employs TRBV5-6 and TRBJ1-1; D is unresolved. V lost 0 bases to trimming and J lost 6 bases, with 12 bases between them. Germline lookup yields CDR1 SGHDT and CDR2 YYEEEE. This CDR3 contains 14 residues. Written as DNA, the CDR3 is TGTGCCAGCAGCTTGGAGCTGAGGATCGCTGAAGCTTTCTTT. Its protein is CASSLELRIAEAFF.

The CDR3 nucleotides read TGTGCCAGCAGTTACTCGACCAGGGGGGAAGCTTTCTTT. Amino acids: CASSYSTRGEAFF. The V gene is TRBV6-5, the J gene TRBJ1-1, with TRBD1 matching over 7 bases. The V segment lost 0 bases and the J segment 8 bases; nucleotides outside the gene matches: 3. The CDR3 extends over 13 amino acids. Germline assignment: CDR1 MNHEY and CDR2 SVGAGI.

The chain recombines TRBV6-5 with TRBJ2-4, with 10 bases fitting TRBD2. The CDR3 contains 16 residues. Germline loops: CDR1 MNHEY, CDR2 SVGAGI. V lost 4 bases and J lost 1; bases outside the gene matches: 4. The CDR3 is CASSSISGRAKNIQYF. In DNA form, the CDR3 reads TGTGCCAGCAGTTCCATTAGCGGGAGGGCCAAAAACATTCAGTACTTC.

This clone was observed a few times. The chain is built from TRBV4-1 and TRBJ2-1; 7 nucleotides match TRBD2. The CDR3 consists of 14 residues. J was trimmed by 6 bases and V by 4 bases; bases with no gene match: 6. The germline V gene has CDR1 MGHRA and CDR2 YSYEKL. The CDR3 DNA reads as TGCGCCAGCAGCCGCGGACTAGGGATCAATGAGCAGTTCTTC. Its translation: CASSRGLGINEQFF.

This clone appeared a single time. The chain carries TRBV7-3 and TRBJ2-3, with 8 bases matching TRBD2. Losses at the gene ends were 6 bases for V and 6 bases for J; bases not matched to a gene: 8. CDR1 is SGHTA and CDR2 is FQGTGA in the germline V gene. There are 14 residues in the CDR3. CDR3 coding DNA: TGTGCCAGCAGTCAGTTAGCGGGACCCGATACGCAGTATTTT. Protein product: CASSQLAGPDTQYF.

This clone was seen once. In nucleotides, the CDR3 is TGTGCCAGCAGCTTGCGGTTGGGCGCTGAAGCTTTCTTT. Translation: CASSLRLGAEAFF. The chain couples TRBV5-6 to TRBJ1-1; D gene uncertain. Trimming cost V 1 base and J 6 bases, with 10 bases left between them. The germline gives CDR1 SGHDT, CDR2 YYEEEE. The CDR3 has 13 amino acids. Full variable domain (rest looked up from reference TRBV5-6 and TRBJ1-1): DAGVTQSPTHLIKTRGQQVTLRCSPKSGHDTVSWYQQALGQGPQFIFQYYEEEERQRGNFPDRFSGHQFPNYSSELNVNALLLGDSALYLCASSLRLGAEAFFGQGTRLTVV.